This passage covers 5 T cell receptor beta chains from one sample sequenced in a study of cytomegalovirus exposure and HLA in healthy donors. A multiplex PCR was run with 60 Vbeta primers and 13 Jbeta primers. TCRdb keeps only in-frame clones here, not all; method: immunoSEQ multiplex PCR. The table has more than 95,000 clones, about 81% seen once. Sequenced input: PBMCs. These receptors were obtained from a woman aged 30 to 39 in good health and CMV-seronegative.

The gene calls are TRBV5-1 and TRBJ2-2, with 14 bases that match TRBD2. Trimming cost V 4 bases and J 7 bases; bases outside gene matches: 9. CDR3 size: 17 residues. Germline V CDR1 and CDR2: SGHRS, YFSETQ. In DNA, the CDR3 is TGCGCCAGCAGCCCCGGGACTAGCGGGAGACTTGGCGGGGAGCTGTTTTTT. Protein product: CASSPGTSGRLGGELFF.

This rearrangement joins TRBV5-1 to TRBJ1-3; D ambiguous. This CDR3 is built from 13 residues. The germline V and J ends were trimmed by 0 bases and 4 bases, with 5 bases remaining between them. Germline V gene lookup returns CDR1 SGHRS and CDR2 YFSETQ. CDR3 DNA sequence: TGCGCCAGCAGCTTGGCCATCGGAAACACCATATATTTT. This codes for CASSLAIGNTIYF.

This clone was picked up one time. V is TRBV5-1 and J is TRBJ1-1; 7 bases agree with TRBD1. Germline values: CDR1 SGHRS, CDR2 YFSETQ. This CDR3 region has 14 residues. Unmatched junction bases numbered 7, after V lost 3 bases and J lost 5 bases. The CDR3 region has the DNA TGCGCCAGCAGCTCCGGACAGGCATCAACTGAAGCTTTCTTT. Translated: CASSSGQASTEAFF.

This clone was counted only a few times. The V and J genes are TRBV4-2 and TRBJ2-5; 11 bases map to TRBD2. CDR3 length: 17 residues. V was pared by 4 bases and J by 4 bases, with 11 bases of the junction left unmatched. Germline CDR1 LGHNA, CDR2 YNFKEQ. As DNA, the CDR3 is TGTGCCAGCAGCCCTGGGGAGTCTAGCGGGGGGCTAGAGACCCAGTACTTC. Protein sequence: CASSPGESSGGLETQYF.

The chain combines TRBV10-3 with TRBJ2-7; D perhaps matches TRBD1 (7 bases). V was pared by 3 bases and J by 3 bases, with 18 bases between. The CDR3 length is 16 residues. Germline values: CDR1 ENHRY, CDR2 SYGVKD. The CDR3 DNA is TGTGCCATCAGTGATACGGGGCAGGGGGGATTCTACGAGCAGTACTTC. Amino acid sequence: CAISDTGQGGFYEQYF.